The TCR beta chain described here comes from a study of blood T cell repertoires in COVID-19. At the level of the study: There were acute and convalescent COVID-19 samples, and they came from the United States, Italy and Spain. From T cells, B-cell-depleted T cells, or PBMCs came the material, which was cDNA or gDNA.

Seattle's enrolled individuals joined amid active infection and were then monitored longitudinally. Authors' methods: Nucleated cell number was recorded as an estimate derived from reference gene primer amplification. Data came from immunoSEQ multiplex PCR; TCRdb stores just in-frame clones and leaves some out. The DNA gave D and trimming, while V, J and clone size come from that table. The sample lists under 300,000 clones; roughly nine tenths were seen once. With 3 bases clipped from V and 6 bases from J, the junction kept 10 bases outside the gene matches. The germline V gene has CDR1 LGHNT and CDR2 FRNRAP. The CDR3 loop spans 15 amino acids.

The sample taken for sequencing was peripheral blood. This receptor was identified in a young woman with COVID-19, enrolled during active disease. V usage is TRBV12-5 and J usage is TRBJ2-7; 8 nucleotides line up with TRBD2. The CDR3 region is CASGFGDSGAGEQYF. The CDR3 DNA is TGTGCTAGTGGTTTCGGTGATAGCGGGGCAGGCGAGCAGTACTTC.